This TCR beta chain was found in a study of siplizumab effects on memory and regulatory T cells. Overall study findings and caveats: Significantly reduced by siplizumab was the cumulative frequency of alloreactive sequences, namely those traceable to unstimulated CD4+ memory cells. Proof of suppressive function in proliferating Tregs from siplizumab cultures was not established.

Note on this clone: Its antigen remains unknown.

Looked up from germline, CDR1 is ENHRY and CDR2 is SYGVKD. V lost 3 bases, J lost 1 base, and 3 bases lay in between. There are 12 residues in the CDR3. Profiled with immunoSEQ multiplex PCR; TCRdb holds only in-frame clones, not every one. The sample contains 100,000 to 120,000 clones, around nine tenths of which appear only once. The sequence derives from a human donor in good health. This chain uses TRBV10-3 with TRBJ2-5; no reliable D call. Sequencing used CD4+ T cells sorted from blood. The CDR3 here is CAISELQETQYF. CDR3 DNA sequence: TGTGCCATCAGTGAACTCCAAGAGACCCAGTACTTC.